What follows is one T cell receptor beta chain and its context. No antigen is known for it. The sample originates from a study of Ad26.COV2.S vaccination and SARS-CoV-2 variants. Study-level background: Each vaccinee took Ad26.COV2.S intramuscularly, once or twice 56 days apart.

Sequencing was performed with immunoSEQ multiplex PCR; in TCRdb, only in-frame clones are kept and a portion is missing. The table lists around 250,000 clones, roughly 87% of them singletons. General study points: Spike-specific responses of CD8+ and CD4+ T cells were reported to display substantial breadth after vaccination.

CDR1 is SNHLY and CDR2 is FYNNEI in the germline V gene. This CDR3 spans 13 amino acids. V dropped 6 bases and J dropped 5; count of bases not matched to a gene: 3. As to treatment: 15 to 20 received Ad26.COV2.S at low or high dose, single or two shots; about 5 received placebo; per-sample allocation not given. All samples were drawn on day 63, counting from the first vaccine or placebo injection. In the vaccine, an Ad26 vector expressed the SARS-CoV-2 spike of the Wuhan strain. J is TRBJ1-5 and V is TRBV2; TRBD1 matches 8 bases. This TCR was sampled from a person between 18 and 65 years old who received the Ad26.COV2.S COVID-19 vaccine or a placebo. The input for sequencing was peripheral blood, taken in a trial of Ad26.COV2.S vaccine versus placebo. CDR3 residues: CASREQGDQPQHF. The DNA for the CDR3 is TGTGCCAGCAGAGAACAGGGGGATCAGCCCCAGCATTTT.